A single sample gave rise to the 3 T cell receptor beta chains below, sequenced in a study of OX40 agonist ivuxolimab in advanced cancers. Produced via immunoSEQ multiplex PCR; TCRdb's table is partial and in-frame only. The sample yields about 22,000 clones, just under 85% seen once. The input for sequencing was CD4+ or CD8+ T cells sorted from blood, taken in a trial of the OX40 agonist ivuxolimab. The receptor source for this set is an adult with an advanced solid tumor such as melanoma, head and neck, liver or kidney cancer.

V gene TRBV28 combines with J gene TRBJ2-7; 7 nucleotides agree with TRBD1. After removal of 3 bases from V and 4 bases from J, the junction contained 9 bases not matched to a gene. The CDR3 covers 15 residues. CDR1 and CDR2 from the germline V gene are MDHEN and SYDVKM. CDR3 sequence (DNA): TGTGCCAGCAGTTTCGGACAGGCGCTGTCGTACGAGCAGTACTTC. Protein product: CASSFGQALSYEQYF.

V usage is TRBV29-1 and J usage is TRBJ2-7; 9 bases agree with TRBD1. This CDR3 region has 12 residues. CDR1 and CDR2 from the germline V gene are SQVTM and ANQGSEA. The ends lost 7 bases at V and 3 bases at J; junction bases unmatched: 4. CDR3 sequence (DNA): TGCAGCGCCGGGACAGGGATCTACGAGCAGTACTTC. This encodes CSAGTGIYEQYF.

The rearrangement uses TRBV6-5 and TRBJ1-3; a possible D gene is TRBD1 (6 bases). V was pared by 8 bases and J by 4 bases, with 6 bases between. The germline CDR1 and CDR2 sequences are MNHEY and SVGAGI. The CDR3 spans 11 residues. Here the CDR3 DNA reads TGTGCCAGCGGACAGGGAAACACCATATATTTT. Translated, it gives CASGQGNTIYF.